These 32 T cell receptor beta chains were all obtained from the same sample, sequenced in a study of T cell responses to AZD1222 COVID-19 vaccine. TCRdb's table, derived via immunoSEQ multiplex PCR, lists solely in-frame clones and lacks some. In the table there are 70,000 or so clones, approximately 80% of which are singletons. Sequencing used peripheral blood, obtained on day 0 of AZD1222 vaccination. Receptors were obtained from an adult in good health.

The chain uses TRBV27 and TRBJ1-5, with D possibly being TRBD1 (5 bases). This CDR3 is 12 amino acids long. Looked up from germline, CDR1 is MNHEY and CDR2 is SMNVEV (reference sequence). V lost 2 bases and J 9 bases, leaving 8 bases between the germline ends. The CDR3 DNA reads as TGTGCCAGCAGTTTAGCCGGGGGGCCCCAGCATTTT. This sequence encodes CASSLAGGPQHF.

This sequence joins TRBV6-2 or TRBV6-3 and TRBJ1-5; D ambiguous. V was trimmed by 2 bases and J by 4 bases, leaving 18 bases between them. The length of the CDR3 is 17 residues. Per the germline V gene, CDR1 is MNHEY and CDR2 is SVGEGT. The CDR3 here is CASSYSTGNPGNQPQHF. DNA of the CDR3: TGTGCCAGCAGTTACAGTACGGGCAACCCTGGGAATCAGCCCCAGCATTTT.

J is TRBJ2-7 and V is TRBV12-3 or TRBV12-4; D gene uncertain. Between the trimmed V and J ends, which lost 1 base and 1 base, there was a span of 5 bases. CDR3 length: 13 residues. In nucleotides, the CDR3 is TGTGCCAGCAGTTTAGGGCGATCCTACGAGCAGTACTTC. It is translated as CASSLGRSYEQYF.

This clone was counted only a few times. The chain is built from TRBV20-1 and TRBJ2-4; D unresolved. Trimming removed 3 bases from V and 0 bases from J, with 15 bases in between. The CDR3 is made up of 16 amino acids. CDR1 is DFQATT, CDR2 SNEGSKA, per germline (reference sequence). In nucleotides, the CDR3 is TGCAGTGCTAGTAGCCCCACGACGAGAGCCAAAAACATTCAGTACTTC. Its protein is CSASSPTTRAKNIQYF.

CDR3 sequence (DNA): TGCAGTGCTAGTCTCGTCAGGGTCACCTACGAGCAGTACTTC. This sequence encodes CSASLVRVTYEQYF. This sequence joins TRBV20-1 and TRBJ2-7, with D perhaps matching TRBD1 (5 bases). CDR3 length: 14 residues. The germline gives CDR1 DFQATT, CDR2 SNEGSKA (reference sequence). V was trimmed by 3 bases and J by 2 bases, leaving 14 bases between them.

The chain carries TRBV9 and TRBJ1-2; D gene unclear. Per the germline V gene, CDR1 is SGDLS and CDR2 is YYNGEE. Trimming stripped 3 bases from V and 0 bases from J, with 15 bases between. The CDR3 is 16 amino acids. CDR3 sequence: CASSGIRADTNYGYTF. CDR3 DNA: TGTGCCAGCAGCGGGATAAGGGCGGATACTAACTATGGCTACACCTTC.

The chain uses TRBV6-2 or TRBV6-3 and TRBJ1-5; D remains unclear. The germline V gene has CDR1 MNHEY and CDR2 SVGEGT. V dropped 5 bases and J dropped 4 bases, with 9 bases sitting between them. This CDR3 has 13 amino acids. CDR3 DNA: TGTGCCAGCAGTCTCACAGAGAATCAGCCCCAGCATTTT. Translation gives CASSLTENQPQHF.

This clone was counted between two and nine times. The chain employs TRBV30 and TRBJ1-2, with no clear D. The CDR3 loop spans 18 amino acids. Germline lookup yields CDR1 GTSNPN and CDR2 SVGIG (reference sequence). V was pared by 0 bases and J by 3 bases, with 23 bases between. CDR3 region: CAWSVPRLRPPWHYGYTF. In DNA form, the CDR3 reads TGTGCCTGGAGTGTACCCCGTTTGCGTCCCCCTTGGCACTATGGCTACACCTTC.

The J gene is TRBJ2-6, the V gene TRBV5-1, with unresolved D. The V gene lost 4 bases and the J gene lost 0 bases, with 8 bases spanning the gap. Germline assignment: CDR1 SGHRS and CDR2 YFSETQ. The CDR3 is 15 amino acids. The CDR3 spells CASSTTFSGANVLTF. The DNA of the CDR3 is TGCGCCAGCAGCACCACATTCTCTGGGGCCAACGTCCTGACTTTC. The whole variable domain, remainder taken from reference TRBV5-1 and TRBJ2-6, is KAGVTQTPRYLIKTRGQQVTLSCSPISGHRSVSWYQQTPGQGLQFLFEYFSETQRNKGNFPGRFSGRQFSNSRSEMNVSTLELGDSALYLCASSTTFSGANVLTFGAGSRLTVL.

The chain recombines TRBV19 with TRBJ1-5; D is possibly TRBD1 (5 bases). Germline values: CDR1 LNHDA, CDR2 SQIVND (reference sequence). This CDR3 is 17 amino acids long. V shed 5 bases and J shed 1 base, with 18 bases lying between them. DNA of the CDR3: TGTGCCAGTAGTCCTCGGCCCCCAGGGCTGAGCAATCAGCCCCAGCATTTT. The encoded protein is CASSPRPPGLSNQPQHF.

This clone was recorded a few times. The chain employs TRBV7-9 and TRBJ2-1; no firm D call. V gave up 1 base and J gave up 12 bases, with 10 bases separating them. This CDR3 contains 12 residues. Germline V gene lookup returns CDR1 SEHNR and CDR2 FQNEAQ (reference sequence). The CDR3 nucleotides read TGTGCCAGCAGCTTAGACTTGGGTTCGCAGTTCTTC. This sequence encodes CASSLDLGSQFF.

The chain has TRBV27 and TRBJ1-2; TRBD1 is a possible D gene (5 bases). V lost 7 bases and J lost 4, with 19 bases in between. Germline V gives CDR1 MNHEY, CDR2 SMNVEV (reference sequence). The CDR3 runs 15 residues. In DNA form, the CDR3 reads TGTGCCAGCACCGGGGGGGGAGGTGGCTCCTATGGCTACACCTTC. The encoded protein is CASTGGGGGSYGYTF.

The chain combines TRBV25-1 with TRBJ1-2; D call uncertain. CDR3 length: 18 residues. Trimming stripped 6 bases from V and 10 bases from J, with 33 bases between. Germline-derived CDR1 and CDR2 are MGHDK and SYGVNS. The CDR3 sequence: CASSPSCARQEVIKFYTF. The DNA of the CDR3 is TGTGCCAGCAGCCCCTCCTGTGCCCGGCAGGAGGTCATTAAATTCTACACCTTC.

V gene TRBV6-6 combines with J gene TRBJ1-2; a weak D match, TRBD1 (6 bases). Germline V gene data show CDR1 as MNHNY and CDR2 as SVGAGI (reference sequence). Trimming shortened V by 2 bases and J by 0 bases, and 13 bases separated the two germline ends. The CDR3 is 16 amino acids. CDR3 protein: CASSYDQQGPNYGYTF. In DNA form, the CDR3 reads TGTGCCAGCAGTTACGACCAACAGGGACCTAACTATGGCTACACCTTC.

The J gene is TRBJ1-2, the V gene TRBV28; tentatively, D is TRBD1 (5 bases). V was clipped by 4 bases and J by 8 bases, with 11 bases between them. Per the germline V gene, CDR1 is MDHEN and CDR2 is SYDVKM. The CDR3 contains 12 residues. CDR3 DNA sequence: TGTGCCAGCAGTTCAGGGTCAAGGGGCTACACCTTC. This encodes CASSSGSRGYTF.

The chain couples TRBV28 to TRBJ2-5, with unresolved D. The V gene lost 2 bases and the J gene lost 1 base, with 11 bases spanning the gap. This CDR3 comprises 15 residues. Germline V gene data show CDR1 as MDHEN and CDR2 as SYDVKM. In DNA form, the CDR3 reads TGTGCCAGCAGTTTAAACAGACCCTTCCAAGAGACCCAGTACTTC. Its protein is CASSLNRPFQETQYF.

The rearrangement uses TRBV6-5 and TRBJ2-3; 7 bases agree with TRBD2. The CDR3 is 13 residues long. After removal of 2 bases from V and 4 bases from J, the junction contained 0 bases not matched to a gene. Germline V CDR1 and CDR2: MNHEY, SVGAGI. CDR3 in DNA: TGTGCCAGCAGTTACGGGAGGGCAGATACGCAGTATTTT. Protein: CASSYGRADTQYF.

Only one count was recorded for this clone. V and J are TRBV12-3 or TRBV12-4 and TRBJ2-2, with TRBD2 as a possible D gene (6 bases). The CDR3 runs 13 residues. V lost 11 bases and J lost 2, with 12 bases in between. The DNA for the CDR3 is TGTGCCGGCGGGACCCACAACACCGGGGAGCTGTTTTTT. Encoded protein: CAGGTHNTGELFF.

The rearrangement links TRBV11-2 to TRBJ2-2, with 8 bases matching TRBD2. The CDR3 extends over 15 amino acids. Trimming removed 3 bases from V and 1 base from J; junction bases left unmatched: 1. CDR1 and CDR2 (germline): SGHAT, FQNNGV. In DNA, the CDR3 is TGTGCCAGCAGCTTGGCGGGGGGGAACACCGGGGAGCTGTTTTTT. The encoded protein is CASSLAGGNTGELFF. The whole variable domain, remainder taken from reference TRBV11-2 and TRBJ2-2, is EAGVAQSPRYKIIEKRQSVAFWCNPISGHATLYWYQQILGQGPKLLIQFQNNGVVDDSQLPKDRFSAERLKGVDSTLKIQPAKLEDSAVYLCASSLAGGNTGELFFGEGSRLTVL.

This sequence joins TRBV11-3 and TRBJ2-3; D gene ambiguous. The germline CDR1 and CDR2 sequences are SGHNT and YENEEA. Between the trimmed V and J ends, which lost 4 bases and 2 bases, there was a span of 4 bases. This CDR3 is built from 12 residues. The CDR3 region is CASSSHTDTQYF. The CDR3 coding sequence is TGTGCCAGCAGCTCCCACACAGATACGCAGTATTTT. Filled out from reference TRBV11-3 and TRBJ2-3, the complete variable domain reads EAGVVQSPRYKIIEKKQPVAFWCNPISGHNTLYWYLQNLGQGPELLIRYENEEAVDDSQLPKDRFSAERLKGVDSTLKIQPAELGDSAVYLCASSSHTDTQYFGPGTRLTVL.

This clone was recorded once. The chain is built from TRBV12-3 or TRBV12-4 and TRBJ2-7, with D perhaps assigned TRBD1 or TRBD2 (5 bases each). With 3 bases removed from V and 6 bases from J, the gap between germline ends came to 12 bases. This CDR3 has 13 amino acids. The CDR3 DNA reads as TGTGCCAGCAGTTTGGGGGTCGTTAGCGAGCAGTACTTC. This encodes CASSLGVVSEQYF.

The rearrangement links TRBV6-1 to TRBJ1-3; 7 bases map to TRBD1. Germline V gene data show CDR1 as MNHNS and CDR2 as SASEGT. CDR3 length equals 17 residues. V was pared by 4 bases and J by 0 bases, with 9 bases of the junction left unmatched. CDR3 coding DNA: TGTGCCAGCAGTGGCGGGACAGCGAACCTCTCTGGAAACACCATATATTTT. Protein sequence: CASSGGTANLSGNTIYF.

The chain carries TRBV2 and TRBJ1-2; 7 bases are a match to TRBD1. The CDR3 is 14 residues long. Germline trimming cut 8 bases from V and 5 bases from J; bases unmatched to any gene: 11. In germline, CDR1 is SNHLY, CDR2 FYNNEI. The CDR3 DNA reads as TGTGCCAGCCGGGTACGTCAGGGGGTGTATGGCTACACCTTC. This encodes CASRVRQGVYGYTF. The whole variable domain, filled in from reference TRBV2 and TRBJ1-2, reads EPEVTQTPSHQVTQMGQEVILRCVPISNHLYFYWYRQILGQKVEFLVSFYNNEISEKSEIFDDQFSVERPDGSNFTLKIRSTKLEDSAMYFCASRVRQGVYGYTFGSGTRLTVV.

The rearrangement links TRBV6-1 to TRBJ1-6, with D perhaps matching TRBD1 (5 bases). This CDR3 comprises 16 residues. Trimming cost V 4 bases and J 7 bases, with 17 bases left between them. CDR1 and CDR2 (germline): MNHNS, SASEGT. The CDR3 region is CASSALGQGRNSPLHF. In DNA, the CDR3 is TGTGCCAGCAGTGCGCTGGGTCAGGGAAGGAATTCACCCCTCCACTTT.

The V and J genes are TRBV29-1 and TRBJ2-7; tentatively, D is TRBD2 (5 bases). The germline V and J ends were trimmed by 7 bases and 2 bases, with 15 bases remaining between them. This CDR3 has 13 amino acids. Per germline, CDR1 SQVTM and CDR2 ANQGSEA. CDR3 region: CSALLPGTYEQYF. The CDR3 region has the DNA TGCAGCGCCCTGTTGCCCGGGACCTACGAGCAGTACTTC.

The chain joins TRBV4-3 to TRBJ1-5; D might be TRBD1 (5 bases). The CDR3 is made up of 15 amino acids. CDR1 and CDR2 from the germline V gene are LGHNA and YSLEER. V dropped 1 base and J dropped 2 bases, with 9 bases sitting between them. Here the CDR3 reads CASSQGQGGNQPQHF. The CDR3 DNA follows: TGCGCCAGCAGCCAAGGGCAGGGCGGCAATCAGCCCCAGCATTTT.

The CDR3 protein is CASSEKNRNGEKLFF. In DNA form, the CDR3 reads TGTGCCAGCAGTGAGAAGAACCGAAACGGTGAAAAACTGTTTTTT. The chain carries TRBV25-1 and TRBJ1-4; D ambiguous. The V end was cut by 3 bases, the J end by 7 bases, with 15 bases between. Germline V CDR1 and CDR2: MGHDK, SYGVNS. The CDR3 runs to 15 residues.

In its sample, this clone was seen once. The chain links TRBV9 to TRBJ2-7; 12 bases are a match to TRBD2. The CDR3 runs to 16 residues. Germline loops: CDR1 SGDLS, CDR2 YYNGEE. Trimming removed 4 bases from V and 6 bases from J; junction bases left unmatched: 11. This CDR3 reads CASSLTGLAGSSEQYF. The DNA for the CDR3 is TGTGCCAGCAGCCTGACGGGACTAGCGGGCTCTTCCGAGCAGTACTTC.

The rearrangement joins TRBV5-6 to TRBJ1-2, with 9 bases identical to TRBD1. V gave up 5 bases and J gave up 8 bases; unmatched junction bases: 4. The CDR3 loop spans 12 amino acids. In germline, CDR1 is SGHDT, CDR2 YYEEEE. CDR3 amino acids: CASRGQGRGYTF. As DNA, the CDR3 is TGTGCCAGCAGGGGACAGGGTCGCGGCTACACCTTC.

The chain carries TRBV10-3 and TRBJ1-6, with 10 bases identical to TRBD1. Trimming at V came to 10 bases and at J to 8 bases, leaving 8 bases not matched to a gene. CDR3 length: 14 residues. Germline CDR1 ENHRY, CDR2 SYGVKD. Here the CDR3 DNA reads TGTGCCAGCAAGTCCGGGACAGGGGATTCACCCCTCCACTTT. Amino acids: CASKSGTGDSPLHF.

This chain uses TRBV7-3 with TRBJ1-1, with D maybe TRBD1 (6 bases). The CDR3 spans 13 residues. The germline CDR1 and CDR2 sequences are SGHTA and FQGTGA. V dropped 5 bases and J dropped 4 bases, with 11 bases sitting between them. The chain's CDR3 is CASSPGEVTEAFF. DNA of the CDR3: TGTGCCAGCAGCCCAGGGGAGGTCACTGAAGCTTTCTTT. Looking up the rest from reference TRBV7-3 and TRBJ1-1 gives the full variable domain: GAGVSQTPSNKVTEKGKYVELRCDPISGHTALYWYRQSLGQGPEFLIYFQGTGAADDSGLPNDRFFAVRPEGSVSTLKIQRTERGDSAVYLCASSPGEVTEAFFGQGTRLTVV.

The V gene is TRBV11-2, the J gene TRBJ1-1; D call uncertain. This CDR3 has 15 amino acids. CDR1 SGHAT and CDR2 FQNNGV come from the germline V gene. Trimming took 8 bases from V and 5 from J, leaving 21 bases between them. Here the CDR3 reads CASPVFDPQETEAFF. The CDR3, as DNA: TGTGCCAGCCCGGTGTTTGACCCCCAAGAGACTGAAGCTTTCTTT.